The present T cell receptor beta chain was sequenced within a study of T cell responses to AZD1222 COVID-19 vaccine. Findings of the study overall: Baseline seropositivity characterized only 5 or 6 AZD1222 recipients. A reported finding is that nearly half of spike-specific TCRs target unmutated variant regions. Possibly, clonal diversity was underestimated; donors were largely white British and included more females.

Turning to this clone: The target antigen is unknown.

Germline CDR1 and CDR2: WSHSY and SAAADI. This CDR3 spans 10 amino acids. V lost 8 bases, J lost 1 base, and 2 bases lay in between. The assay was immunoSEQ multiplex PCR, and TCRdb's table has in-frame clones only and misses some. The table lists about 94,000 clones, more than 70% of them singletons. The chain combines TRBV10-2 with TRBJ1-1; no clear D. The source is an adult in good health. The material was peripheral blood, obtained on day 0 of AZD1222 vaccination. The CDR3 DNA sequence: TGCGCCAGCCGGAACACTGAAGCTTTCTTT. Its translation is CASRNTEAFF.